These 10 T cell receptor beta chains originate from one sample sequenced in a study of human T cells and chemical hapten exposure. Time point indicated: patch test 1, 2 weeks after DPC sensitization. Treatment in this sample: therapeutic diphenylcyclopropenone sensitization with weekly scalp DPC. Each CDR3 protein gets one entry after TCRdb re-called the RACE reads with MiXCR. The sample yields some 190,000 distinct CDR3 sequences, more than 20% seen once. Sample: whole blood, taken in connection with sensitization to the hapten diphenylcyclopropenone (DPC). These TCRs come from a woman aged 45-59 years with alopecia areata. Some clones in this sample may be carry-over from other donors' samples.

This chain links TRBV13 with TRBJ2-6; D unclear. The CDR3 covers 15 residues. Germline V gene sequence: CDR1 PRHDT, CDR2 FYEKMQ (reference sequence). V was shortened by 6 bases and J by 0 bases, with 9 bases between the two germline ends. CDR3 sequence: CASSFRISGANVLTF. CDR3 coding DNA: TGTGCCAGCAGTTTCAGGATCTCTGGGGCCAACGTCCTGACTTTC.

The chain joins TRBV7-2 to TRBJ2-5; TRBD2 is a possible D gene (6 bases). Per germline, CDR1 SGHTA and CDR2 FQGNSA. CDR3 length: 15 amino acids. The V end was cut by 5 bases, the J end by 4 bases, with 17 bases between. The CDR3, as DNA: TGTGCCAGCAGCACGCCGGGACTGAGCCCAGAGACCCAGTACTTC. Translated: CASSTPGLSPETQYF.

The V gene is TRBV20-1, the J gene TRBJ1-2, with D uncertain. The CDR3 has 13 residues. The germline gives CDR1 DFQATT, CDR2 SNEGSKA (reference sequence). Trimming left V 1 base short and J 0 bases short, with 6 bases between. CDR3 amino acids: CSARGAPNYGYTF. The CDR3, as DNA: TGCAGTGCTAGAGGAGCACCTAACTATGGCTACACCTTC.

This clonotype has only a few counts. At one end, the junction sequence differs from germline, possibly due to a read error. The gene calls are TRBV18 and TRBJ2-7, with D perhaps being TRBD1 or TRBD2 (5 bases each). This CDR3 has 16 amino acids. Germline CDR1 KGHSH, CDR2 LQKENI. The CDR3 protein is CASSTSGTQAVLTWVF. As DNA, the CDR3 is TGTGCCAGCTCAACCTCCGGGACCCAAGCAGTTCTTACTTGGGTCTTC. The full variable domain, its missing parts supplied by reference TRBV18 and TRBJ2-7, is NAGVMQNPRHLVRRRGQEARLRCSPMKGHSHVYWYRQLPEEGLKFMVYLQKENIIDESGMPKERFSAEFPKEGPSILRIQQVVRGDSAAYFCASSTSGTQAVLTWVFGPGTRLTVT.

The chain is built from TRBV20-1 and TRBJ1-1, with no clear D. The germline CDR1 and CDR2 sequences are DFQATT and SNEGSKA (reference sequence). V dropped 4 bases and J dropped 11 bases, with 20 bases sitting between them. CDR3 length equals 13 residues. This chain's CDR3 is CSANHYPSLVAFF. The CDR3 DNA is TGCAGTGCTAATCACTACCCCAGCCTGGTCGCTTTCTTT.

This sequence joins TRBV7-2 and TRBJ1-1, with a weak D call TRBD1 (6 bases). This CDR3 comprises 15 residues. CDR1 SGHTA and CDR2 FQGNSA come from the germline V gene. V dropped 2 bases and J dropped 6 bases, with 16 bases sitting between them. CDR3 sequence reads: CASSLILGGQAEAFF. The CDR3 DNA follows: TGTGCCAGCAGCTTAATCCTAGGGGGGCAGGCTGAAGCTTTCTTT. Supplemented by reference TRBV7-2 and TRBJ1-1, the full variable domain reads GAGVSQSPSNKVTEKGKDVELRCDPISGHTALYWYRQSLGQGLEFLIYFQGNSAPDKSGLPSDRFSAERTGGSVSTLTIQRTQQEDSAVYLCASSLILGGQAEAFFGQGTRLTVV.

This clonotype was recorded a few times. V gene TRBV15 combines with J gene TRBJ1-2; unclear D gene. V lost 2 bases, J lost 0 bases, and 10 bases lay in between. CDR3 size: 15 residues. Germline CDR1 reads LNHNV; CDR2 reads YYDKDF (reference sequence). The CDR3 bases are TGTGCCACCAGCAGACCCAGAGGGACTAACTATGGCTACACCTTC. Its translation: CATSRPRGTNYGYTF.

The chain carries TRBV12-3 or TRBV12-4 and TRBJ1-4; TRBD1 agrees at 10 bases. Trimming at V came to 5 bases and at J to 7 bases, leaving 7 bases not matched to a gene. The CDR3 sequence is 15 residues long. The CDR3 region has the DNA TGTGCCAGCAGTCTCCAGGGACAGGGGACTGAAAAACTGTTTTTT. Translation: CASSLQGQGTEKLFF.

The rearrangement links TRBV20-1 to TRBJ2-7; the D call may be TRBD1 or TRBD2 (5 bases each). The V and J ends lost 8 bases and 2 bases respectively, with 10 bases between them. This CDR3 has 11 amino acids. CDR1 and CDR2 from the germline V gene are DFQATT and SNEGSKA (reference sequence). As DNA, the CDR3 is TGCAGTTTCCGGGACGCCTACGAGCAGTACTTC. As protein: CSFRDAYEQYF.

The gene calls are TRBV27 and TRBJ1-5; 9 nucleotides line up with TRBD1. V lost 2 bases and J lost 4; bases outside the gene matches: 9. CDR3 length: 17 amino acids. The germline CDR1 and CDR2 sequences are MNHEY and SMNVEV (reference sequence). The CDR3 sequence: CASSLHRTGEGNQPQHF. CDR3 sequence (DNA): TGTGCCAGCAGTTTACACAGGACAGGGGAGGGGAATCAGCCCCAGCATTTT.